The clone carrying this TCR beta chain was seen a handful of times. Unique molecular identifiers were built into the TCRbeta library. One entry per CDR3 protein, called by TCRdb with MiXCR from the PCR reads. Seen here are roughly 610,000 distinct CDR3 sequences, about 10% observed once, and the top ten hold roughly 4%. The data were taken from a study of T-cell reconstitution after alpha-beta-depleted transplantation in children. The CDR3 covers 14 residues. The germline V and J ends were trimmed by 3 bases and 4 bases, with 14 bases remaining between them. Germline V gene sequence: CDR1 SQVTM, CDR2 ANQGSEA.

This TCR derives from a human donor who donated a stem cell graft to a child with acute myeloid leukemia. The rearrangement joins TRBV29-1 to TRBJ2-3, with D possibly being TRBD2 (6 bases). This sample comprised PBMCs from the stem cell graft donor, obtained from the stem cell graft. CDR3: CSVDFGSAADTQYF. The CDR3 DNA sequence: TGCAGCGTTGACTTCGGGAGTGCGGCAGATACGCAGTATTTT.